Listed below are T cell receptor beta chains from one sample, sequenced in a study of CD8 T cells in Susac syndrome. TCRdb re-derived calls from the immunoSEQ multiplex PCR reads in MiXCR, one entry per CDR3 protein. The table records over 150,000 distinct CDR3 sequences, more than 95% of them present only once. Sequencing was done on a sample of CD4+ T cells from PBMCs. The receptors were sampled from a human donor with Susac syndrome. CDR3s include the opening cysteine and the closing phenylalanine or tryptophan. A D gene is named only where the DNA matches it firmly. Clone size is not always given. Where it is, it says once, few, many or a class for expanded clones.

v_call,j_call,cdr3_length,clone_size,d_call,cdr3_aa,cdr3_nt
TRBV28,TRBJ1-2,11,once,NA,CASSGGMGYTF,TGTGCCAGCAGTGGGGGTATGGGCTACACCTTC
TRBV20-1,TRBJ1-2,13,NA,NA,CSASDRIIYGYTF,TGCAGTGCTAGCGACAGGATTATATATGGCTACACCTTC
TRBV13,TRBJ1-2,15,NA,NA,CASSLRSRPNYGYTF,TGTGCCAGCAGCTTAAGATCCAGGCCGAACTATGGCTACACCTTC
TRBV18,TRBJ2-3,14,NA,NA,CASSPQRGRDTQYF,TGTGCCAGCTCACCACAAAGAGGGCGGGATACGCAGTATTTT
TRBV30,TRBJ2-7,12,NA,TRBD2,CATRTSGYEQYF,TGTGCCACACGGACTAGCGGCTACGAGCAGTACTTC
TRBV4-3,TRBJ1-2,16,NA,NA,CASSQDGQGRRNGYTF,TGCGCCAGCAGCCAAGATGGGCAGGGGAGGAGGAATGGCTACACCTTC
TRBV3-1,TRBJ2-3,12,NA,NA,CASSPGYGTQYF,TGTGCCAGCAGCCCAGGTTACGGTACGCAGTATTTT
TRBV9,TRBJ2-7,15,NA,NA,CASSVASAVTYEQYF,TGTGCCAGCAGCGTAGCTAGCGCGGTTACCTACGAGCAGTACTTC
TRBV29-1,TRBJ2-1,17,NA,NA,CSVEAGQRGWRYNEQFF,TGCAGCGTTGAAGCGGGACAAAGGGGGTGGCGGTACAATGAGCAGTTCTTC
TRBV11-2,TRBJ2-7,12,once,NA,CASSLTDYEQYF,TGTGCCAGCAGCTTAACGGATTACGAGCAGTACTTC
TRBV6-5,TRBJ1-3,11,NA,NA,CASARRNTIYF,TGTGCCAGCGCCCGGAGAAACACCATATATTTT
TRBV20-1,TRBJ2-5,14,NA,NA,CSAPRPPTWETQYF,TGCAGTGCCCCTAGGCCCCCTACATGGGAGACCCAGTACTTC
TRBV9,TRBJ2-1,14,NA,NA,CASSNPGSYNEQFF,TGTGCCAGCAGCAACCCCGGATCGTACAATGAGCAGTTCTTC
TRBV19,TRBJ1-1,16,once,NA,CASTTGRTLGHTEAFF,TGTGCCAGTACTACCGGCCGGACACTAGGGCACACTGAAGCTTTCTTT
TRBV29-1,TRBJ1-2,14,once,TRBD1,CSVADRVGGYGYTF,TGCAGCGTCGCTGACAGGGTGGGAGGGTATGGCTACACCTTC
TRBV3-1,TRBJ2-3,16,NA,TRBD2,CASSQFRLAESDTQYF,TGTGCCAGCAGCCAATTTAGGCTAGCGGAATCAGATACGCAGTATTTT
TRBV29-1,TRBJ1-1,15,NA,TRBD1,CSVLGQGGLNTEAFF,TGCAGCGTCCTAGGACAGGGCGGGCTGAACACTGAAGCTTTCTTT
TRBV6-6,TRBJ1-1,12,NA,NA,CASSSPNTEAFF,TGTGCCAGCAGTTCTCCGAACACTGAAGCTTTCTTT
TRBV9,TRBJ2-3,14,NA,TRBD2,CASSRLAGDDTQYF,TGTGCCAGCAGTCGACTAGCGGGAGACGATACGCAGTATTTT
TRBV19,TRBJ2-1,14,NA,NA,CASSWLITNNEQFF,TGTGCCAGTAGTTGGCTAATTACTAACAATGAGCAGTTCTTC
TRBV30,TRBJ1-5,16,once,NA,CAWSVRGGRRNQPQHF,TGTGCCTGGAGTGTAAGGGGGGGCAGACGCAATCAGCCCCAGCATTTT
TRBV7-9,TRBJ2-2,16,NA,TRBD1,CASSSRDRGSTGELFF,TGTGCCAGCAGCTCCCGCGACAGGGGGTCGACCGGGGAGCTGTTTTTT
TRBV7-9,TRBJ2-1,13,NA,NA,CASSSHRDGEQFF,TGTGCCAGCAGCTCGCACAGGGACGGTGAGCAGTTCTTC
TRBV28,TRBJ1-2,16,NA,NA,CASSRTGTETNYGYTF,TGTGCCAGCAGTAGGACCGGGACCGAGACTAACTATGGCTACACCTTC
TRBV12-3/TRBV12-4,TRBJ1-1,13,NA,NA,CASSLGQMIEAFF,TGTGCCAGCAGTCTAGGACAGATGATTGAAGCTTTCTTT
TRBV30,TRBJ1-5,16,NA,TRBD1,CAWKHFGTGSNQPQHF,TGTGCCTGGAAGCATTTCGGGACAGGGTCAAATCAGCCCCAGCATTTT
TRBV20-1,TRBJ2-2,19,NA,TRBD2,CSARETRPLAGQNTGELFF,TGCAGTGCTAGAGAGACCCGTCCCCTAGCGGGGCAGAACACCGGGGAGCTGTTTTTT
TRBV4-2,TRBJ2-3,16,NA,NA,CASSQDGDGSADTQYF,TGTGCCAGCAGCCAAGATGGGGACGGGAGCGCGGATACGCAGTATTTT
TRBV10-2,TRBJ2-1,15,NA,TRBD2,CASSLAGGNYNEQFF,TGCGCCAGCAGCCTAGCGGGGGGGAATTACAATGAGCAGTTCTTC
TRBV18,TRBJ1-6,14,NA,NA,CASSPSTGFSPLHF,TGTGCCAGCTCACCATCTACAGGGTTCTCACCCCTCCACTTT
TRBV3-1,TRBJ2-2,15,NA,TRBD1,CASSFDRANTGELFF,TGTGCCAGCAGTTTCGACAGGGCGAACACCGGGGAGCTGTTTTTT
TRBV29-1,TRBJ1-2,14,NA,TRBD1,CSVGQGGEDYGYTF,TGCAGCGTAGGACAGGGTGGGGAAGACTATGGCTACACCTTC
TRBV29-1,TRBJ2-3,13,NA,NA,CSVDGISTDTQYF,TGCAGCGTTGATGGCATATCCACAGATACGCAGTATTTT
TRBV19,TRBJ1-4,12,NA,NA,CASSGSGRKLFF,TGTGCCAGTAGTGGGTCAGGGCGAAAACTGTTTTTT
TRBV15,TRBJ2-5,17,NA,NA,CATSRPGSVGYQETQYF,TGTGCCACCAGCAGACCGGGGTCGGTGGGGTACCAAGAGACCCAGTACTTC
TRBV6-2/TRBV6-3,TRBJ2-4,15,NA,NA,CASSAAWAGRALQYF,TGTGCCAGCAGTGCTGCTTGGGCAGGTCGCGCCCTTCAGTACTTC
TRBV28,TRBJ1-2,14,NA,NA,CASSAGRVDYGYTF,TGTGCCAGCAGTGCCGGGCGGGTCGATTATGGCTACACCTTC
TRBV28,TRBJ2-4,14,NA,NA,CASSLSGRGNIQYF,TGTGCCAGCAGTTTATCCGGGAGAGGAAACATTCAGTACTTC
TRBV7-6,TRBJ1-2,15,NA,NA,CASSPAGAGGDDYTF,TGTGCCAGCAGCCCAGCCGGGGCTGGGGGGGATGACTACACCTTC
TRBV7-2,TRBJ2-1,15,NA,NA,CASSPRAPSYNEQFF,TGTGCCAGCAGCCCCAGGGCTCCATCCTACAATGAGCAGTTCTTC
TRBV18,TRBJ2-6,18,NA,NA,CASSPSGTVNSGANVLTF,TGTGCCAGCTCACCGTCCGGGACGGTTAACTCTGGGGCCAACGTCCTGACTTTC
TRBV30,TRBJ2-7,13,NA,TRBD1,CAWSLTGAAEQYF,TGTGCCTGGAGTCTAACAGGGGCCGCGGAGCAGTACTTC
TRBV27,TRBJ1-1,13,NA,NA,CASSVRGGTEAFF,TGTGCCAGCAGTGTGCGTGGGGGCACTGAAGCTTTCTTT
TRBV20-1,TRBJ2-3,10,NA,NA,CSAPRGTQYF,TGCAGTGCCCCTCGGGGTACGCAGTATTTT
TRBV3-1,TRBJ1-2,15,NA,TRBD1,CASSPHSGTGSGYTF,TGTGCCAGCAGCCCTCACTCCGGGACAGGGAGCGGCTACACCTTC
TRBV5-4,TRBJ2-5,13,NA,TRBD1,CASSSGTEETQYF,TGTGCCAGCAGCTCCGGGACAGAAGAGACCCAGTACTTC
TRBV6-1,TRBJ2-1,16,NA,TRBD1,CASSDRGMSSYNEQFF,TGTGCCAGCAGCGACAGGGGCATGAGCTCCTACAATGAGCAGTTCTTC
TRBV5-6,TRBJ1-2,11,NA,NA,CASSFGLGYTF,TGTGCCAGCAGCTTTGGATTGGGCTACACCTTC
TRBV19,TRBJ1-2,17,NA,NA,CASSRGEQGRVRYGYTF,TGTGCCAGTAGTAGAGGCGAACAGGGAAGGGTCCGCTATGGCTACACCTTC
TRBV20-1,TRBJ2-1,12,NA,NA,CSAVSQGQGQFF,TGCAGTGCCGTATCGCAGGGTCAGGGGCAGTTCTTC
TRBV29-1,TRBJ2-3,13,NA,TRBD1,CSVAYTGGDTQYF,TGCAGCGTTGCGTATACAGGGGGCGATACGCAGTATTTT
TRBV11-2,TRBJ2-1,13,NA,NA,CASSLDRRNEQFF,TGTGCCAGCAGCTTAGATAGACGCAATGAGCAGTTCTTC
TRBV7-9,TRBJ2-7,14,NA,TRBD1,CASSLEGARYEQYF,TGTGCCAGCAGCTTAGAGGGGGCGCGCTACGAGCAGTACTTC
TRBV24-1,TRBJ2-3,13,NA,NA,CATSASHSDTQYF,TGTGCCACCAGTGCCTCTCATTCAGATACGCAGTATTTT
TRBV30,TRBJ1-1,14,NA,TRBD1,CAWSLQGVNTEAFF,TGTGCCTGGAGTCTACAGGGGGTAAACACTGAAGCTTTCTTT
TRBV7-3,TRBJ2-5,14,NA,TRBD2,CASSSGLEGETQYF,TGTGCCAGCAGCTCGGGACTAGAAGGCGAGACCCAGTACTTC
TRBV30,TRBJ2-1,16,NA,TRBD2,CAWSAQTSGRATEQFF,TGTGCCTGGAGTGCCCAGACTAGCGGGAGGGCCACTGAGCAGTTCTTC
TRBV23-1,TRBJ1-2,15,NA,TRBD1,CASSPGQGTPYGYTF,TGCGCCAGCAGTCCGGGACAGGGAACTCCATATGGCTACACCTTC
TRBV5-1,TRBJ1-4,14,NA,TRBD1,CASSSDAGGEKLFF,TGCGCCAGCAGCTCCGATGCAGGGGGTGAAAAACTGTTTTTT